This T cell receptor beta chain was identified during a study of control samples from healthy donors and cancer patients. V shed 5 bases and J 6 bases; nucleotides not matched to a gene: 6. This CDR3 is built from 14 residues. Germline V gene lookup returns CDR1 SGHVS and CDR2 FNYEAQ. Libraries were prepared by immunoSEQ multiplex PCR; TCRdb keeps only in-frame clonotypes and omits some of them. This table holds 110,000 to 150,000 clones, around 86% found once. The specimen sequenced was blood. The chain recombines TRBV7-6 with TRBJ2-7; TRBD2 agrees at 11 bases. The TCR was taken from a young man in good health. CDR3 residues: CASSPGTSGAEQYF. The DNA of the CDR3 is TGTGCCAGCAGCCCCGGGACTAGCGGCGCCGAGCAGTACTTC.